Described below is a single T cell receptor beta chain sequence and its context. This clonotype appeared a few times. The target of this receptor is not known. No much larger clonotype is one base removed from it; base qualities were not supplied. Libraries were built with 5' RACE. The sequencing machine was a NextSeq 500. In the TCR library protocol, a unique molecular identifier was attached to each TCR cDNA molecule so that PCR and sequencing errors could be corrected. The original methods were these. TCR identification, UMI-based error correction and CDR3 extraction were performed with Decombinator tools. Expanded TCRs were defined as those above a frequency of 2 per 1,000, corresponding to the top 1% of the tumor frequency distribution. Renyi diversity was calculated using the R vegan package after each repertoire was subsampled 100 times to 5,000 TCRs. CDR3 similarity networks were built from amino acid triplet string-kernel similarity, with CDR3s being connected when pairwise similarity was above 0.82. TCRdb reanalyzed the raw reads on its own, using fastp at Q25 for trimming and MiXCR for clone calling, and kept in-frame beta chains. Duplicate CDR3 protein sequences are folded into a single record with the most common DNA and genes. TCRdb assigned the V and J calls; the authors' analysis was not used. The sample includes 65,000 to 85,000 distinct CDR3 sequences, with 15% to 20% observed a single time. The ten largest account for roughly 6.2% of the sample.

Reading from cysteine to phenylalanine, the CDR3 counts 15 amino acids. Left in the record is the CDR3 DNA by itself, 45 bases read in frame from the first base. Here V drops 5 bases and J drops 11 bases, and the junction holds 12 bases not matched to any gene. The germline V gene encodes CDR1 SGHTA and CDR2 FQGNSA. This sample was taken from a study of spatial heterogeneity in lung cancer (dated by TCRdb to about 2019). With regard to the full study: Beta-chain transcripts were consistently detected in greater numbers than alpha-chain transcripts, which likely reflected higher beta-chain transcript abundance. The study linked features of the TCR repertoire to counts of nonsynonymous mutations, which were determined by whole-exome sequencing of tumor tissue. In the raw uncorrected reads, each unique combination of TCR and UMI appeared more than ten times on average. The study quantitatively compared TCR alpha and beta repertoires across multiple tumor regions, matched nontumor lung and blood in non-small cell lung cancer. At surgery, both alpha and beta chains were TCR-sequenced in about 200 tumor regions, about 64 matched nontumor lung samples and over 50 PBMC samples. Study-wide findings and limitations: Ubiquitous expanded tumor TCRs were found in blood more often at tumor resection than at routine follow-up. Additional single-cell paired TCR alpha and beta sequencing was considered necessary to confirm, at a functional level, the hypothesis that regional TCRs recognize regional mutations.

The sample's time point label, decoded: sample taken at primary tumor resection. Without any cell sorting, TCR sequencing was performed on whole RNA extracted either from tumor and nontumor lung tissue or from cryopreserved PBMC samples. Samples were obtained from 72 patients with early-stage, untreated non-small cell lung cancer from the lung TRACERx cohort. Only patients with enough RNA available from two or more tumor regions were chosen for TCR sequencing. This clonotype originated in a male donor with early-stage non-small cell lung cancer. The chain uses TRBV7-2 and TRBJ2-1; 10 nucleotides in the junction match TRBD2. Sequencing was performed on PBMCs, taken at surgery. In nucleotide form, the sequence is TGTGCCAGCAGCCCTCGGACTAGCGGAGCCAGGCAGCAGTTCTTC. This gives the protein CASSPRTSGARQQFF.